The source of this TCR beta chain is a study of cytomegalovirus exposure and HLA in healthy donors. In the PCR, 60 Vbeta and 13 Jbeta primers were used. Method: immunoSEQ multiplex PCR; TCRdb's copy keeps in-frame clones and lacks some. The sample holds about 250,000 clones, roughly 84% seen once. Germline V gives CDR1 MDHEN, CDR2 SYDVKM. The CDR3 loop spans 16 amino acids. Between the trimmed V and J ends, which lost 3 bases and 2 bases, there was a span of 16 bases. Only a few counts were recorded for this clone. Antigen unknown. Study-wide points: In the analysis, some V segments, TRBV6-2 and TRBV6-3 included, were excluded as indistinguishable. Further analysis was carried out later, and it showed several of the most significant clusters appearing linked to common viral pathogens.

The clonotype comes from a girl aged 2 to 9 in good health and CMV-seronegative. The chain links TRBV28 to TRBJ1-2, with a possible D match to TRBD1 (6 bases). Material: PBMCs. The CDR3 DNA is TGTGCCAGCAGTTTGACAGGAGGACGTTTCAACTATGGCTACACCTTC. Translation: CASSLTGGRFNYGYTF.